This T cell receptor beta chain emerged from a study of blood T cell repertoires in COVID-19. Data came from immunoSEQ multiplex PCR; TCRdb stores just in-frame clones and leaves some out. This sample has around 60,000 clones, with 80% to 85% found just once. The CDR3 runs to 13 residues. CDR1 and CDR2 (germline): GTSNPN, SVGIG (reference sequence). V lost 7 bases and J lost 1; bases outside the gene matches: 6. This clone was picked up a small number of times. The sequencing input was peripheral blood. The rearrangement uses TRBV30 and TRBJ1-1, with 7 bases that match TRBD1. The clonotype originates from a young man with COVID-19, enrolled during active disease. In DNA, the CDR3 is TGTGCCTTGACAGGGATTACGAACACTGAAGCTTTCTTT. Translation: CALTGITNTEAFF. Combining the CDR3 with reference TRBV30 and TRBJ1-1 gives the whole variable domain SQTIHQWPATLVQPVGSPLSLECTVEGTSNPNLYWYRQAAGRGLQLLFYSVGIGQISSEVPQNLSASRPQDRQFILSSKKLLLSDSGFYLCALTGITNTEAFFGQGTRLTVV.